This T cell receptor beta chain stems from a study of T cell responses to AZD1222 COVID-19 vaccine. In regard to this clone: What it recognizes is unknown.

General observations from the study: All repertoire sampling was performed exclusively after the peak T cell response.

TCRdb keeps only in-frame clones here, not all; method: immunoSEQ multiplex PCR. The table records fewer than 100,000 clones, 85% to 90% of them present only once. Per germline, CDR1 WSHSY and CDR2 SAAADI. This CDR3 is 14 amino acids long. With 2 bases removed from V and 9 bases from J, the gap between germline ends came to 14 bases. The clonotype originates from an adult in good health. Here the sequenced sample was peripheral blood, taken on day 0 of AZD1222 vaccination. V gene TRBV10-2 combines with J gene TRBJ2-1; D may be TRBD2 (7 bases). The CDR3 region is CASSEPGGLSEQFF. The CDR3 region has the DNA TGCGCCAGCAGTGAGCCGGGGGGCCTAAGTGAGCAGTTCTTC.